What follows is one T cell receptor (beta chain) and its context. Its antigen remains undetermined. Base qualities are missing; no much larger clone stands one base away. The cohort consisted of approximately 670 healthy bone marrow donors. At the time of sampling, all cohort members were nominally healthy, though unrecorded immune exposures were likely present. The donor tested CMV seronegative and was one of the 352 seronegative cohort members. A peripheral blood sample was collected from each donor, and TCR beta sequencing was performed on peripheral blood mononuclear cells. The Qiagen DNeasy Blood Extraction Kit was used to extract genomic DNA from the blood cell samples. This specimen belongs to a study of cytomegalovirus exposure and HLA in healthy donors (dated by TCRdb to about 2017). At the level of the whole study: An earlier analysis of 587 of the donors reported 276 Gb of sequence data and around 110 million unique TCR beta sequences obtained from roughly 180 million T cells. Around 330 gigabases of sequencing data and around 80 million unique TCR sequences made up an early release that covered under 750 HLA-typed donors. Of the roughly 400 genotyped donors, 65% to 90% fell in the genetic ancestry cluster associated with self-reported Caucasian donors. The study aimed to test whether signatures of past pathogen exposure could be identified by cataloging public T cell receptors. Using immunosequencing, the study profiled T cell repertoires from fewer than 700 subjects and related those repertoires to cytomegalovirus serostatus. A separate validation cohort of about 110 different subjects was used in addition to the 666-subject first cohort. To predict cytomegalovirus infection status, the study combined high-throughput TCR immunosequencing, statistical association of individual TCRs with disease status, and machine learning. A later analysis re-analyzed previously published TCR beta repertoires from 600 to 850 donors and added high-resolution HLA genotyping to study TCR occurrence patterns. Rather than drawing on any new phenotypic data, the later analysis identified candidate immune exposures from TCR beta sequences and the way those sequences occurred across donors. An earlier analysis of 587 of the donors used high-throughput TCR beta sequencing to judge whether each TCR beta V gene segment behaved as functional or pseudogenic. Donor age, sex, ethnicity and CMV serostatus were collected together with the repertoire data. A later genetic analysis took genome-wide SNP genotypes for about 55% of the 666 donors and used that subset as a discovery cohort. Every repertoire in the discovery cohort had been generated on one and the same sequencing platform. Class I and class II HLA loci were covered by the typing at four-digit resolution. Typing coverage varied by locus: roughly 629-630 donors for A, B, C, DRB1 and DQB1; more than 500 for DQA1; 600 to 610 for DPA1; around 450 for DPB1. Four or five DR-DQ haplotypes were handled as single units for association and clustering, since linkage in the cohort was strong. On average, around 240,000 unique TCR beta nucleotide sequences were sequenced per donor among a few hundred genotyped donors of the cohort, with 15% to 20% of those sequences being non-productive.

Clipping removes 3 bases from V and 2 bases from J, with 6 as the unmatched junction base count. Reading from cysteine to phenylalanine, the CDR3 counts 15 amino acids. Only the CDR3 DNA is retained, 45 bases long and in frame from the first base. CDR1 SGHRS and CDR2 YFSETQ were looked up in the germline V gene. The method was the immunoSEQ multiplex PCR assay. For the multiplex PCR, a mixture combining 60 forward primers for TCR Vbeta segments and 13 reverse primers for TCR Jbeta segments was used. A multiplex PCR assay on genomic DNA amplified the CDR3 region of rearranged TCR beta genes. On the Illumina HiSeq System, the amplified TCR beta libraries were sequenced as 87-base-pair reads. As for the original processing: A later analysis tallied around 82 million unique TCR beta chains across the roughly 610 repertoires, and approximately 12 million of those chains were shared by two or more donors. Raw reads were error-corrected and collapsed into unique sequences with a nearest-neighbor algorithm that merged closely related sequences to remove PCR and sequencing errors. CDR3 sequences were aligned to IMGT reference sequences to assign V, D and J gene segments. Each retained sequence needed at least a six-nucleotide match to both a V gene segment and a J gene segment. Rearrangements were called productive when the CDR3 lacked stop codons and stayed in frame with V and J; all others were non-productive. Following IMGT convention, CDR3 was defined as the stretch from the second conserved V-encoded cysteine up to the conserved J-encoded phenylalanine. The earlier analysis of 500 to 600 of the donors excluded sequences that lacked an unambiguous match to a single V gene segment. In an earlier analysis of 500 to 750 of the donors, V segments were called functional above 56.7% productive rearrangements and were called segregating when the between-donor standard deviation exceeded 5%. To diagnose cytomegalovirus status from the catalog of TCR beta chain sequences, a statistical classification framework was built. In a later analysis, TCR nucleotide sequences were compared against IMGT/GENE-DB human TR gene sequences so that V and J genes could be assigned. A later analysis assigned CDR3 sequences and most-parsimonious VDJ recombination scenarios with the TCRdist pipeline. In a later analysis, every TCR beta chain was defined by the combination of its CDR3 amino acid sequence and its V-gene family, and reads without a unique V-gene family were dropped. To address suspected cross-contamination and a sequencing artifact, a later analysis removed around 590 highly shared, low-generation-probability nucleotide sequences. In a later analysis, a clonal expansion index for each public chain was calculated from normalized within-repertoire ranks of inferred template counts. Generation probabilities in a later analysis came from a VDJ recombination model fitted to out-of-frame rearrangements, and those results were checked against IGoR. A later analysis scored TCR-TCR, TCR-HLA and TCR-CMV co-occurrence with hypergeometric tests, applying a repertoire-size bias correction to TCR pairs. To estimate false discovery rates, a later analysis permuted the HLA or CMV assignments 20 times. In a later analysis, co-occurring TCRs were grouped with DBSCAN, and TCRdist sequence similarity was added when clustering was performed within HLA-allele-positive subsets. Repertoires with fewer than 30,000 or more than 120,000 public chains, plus five repertoires with anomalous nucleotide sharing, were excluded from co-occurrence clustering. TCRdb retrieved this table from immuneACCESS and kept in-frame rearrangements only. Not all clones are present; in checked studies, unresolved V genes account for under half, and no reason is known for the remainder. The D gene and trimming were derived from the DNA, and the V and J assignments and clone size from that table. This sample lists some 150,000 clones; roughly 80% were detected once. The ten biggest clones cover around 3.4% of the sample.

Beyond this particular receptor, the publication reports: Most TCR sequences were seen in very few donors, while some public TCRs were found in many individuals. A further reported finding was that TCR beta sequences accurately predicted the HLA-A and HLA-B alleles for most subjects in the first cohort. In an earlier analysis of more than 500 of the donors, most TCR beta V segments appeared in productive rearrangements about 87% or about 30% of the time, broadly matching IMGT annotations. It was suggested by the authors that the approach could potentially be generalized to other disease states and immunological phenotypes. A later analysis reported that several top co-occurrence clusters appeared linked to parvovirus B19, influenza, CMV and Epstein-Barr virus. In a later analysis, HLA-associated TCR beta chains showed more clonal expansion and lower generation probabilities than non-associated chains that were equally common. Roughly uniform sequencing depth across donors was assumed in presence/absence analyses, although this assumption may not hold. The study gave a list of some 150 TCR beta chains associated with cytomegalovirus. Strong co-occurrence of HLA alleles, especially DR and DQ, made assigning TCR associations to individual alleles difficult. A cluster of highly shared sequence variants was judged likely to be a technical artifact of the sequencing pipeline. Three of the identified cytomegalovirus-associated TCR beta chains were confirmed in vitro to be specific for cytomegalovirus antigens. Because counts were too low, about 18 rarely observed V segments, including chromosome 9 orphons, were left out of the earlier analysis of some 600 of the donors. Because HLA typing was unavailable for some donors at each locus, only the typed subset was used in association tests. According to a later analysis, most CMV-associated TCR beta chains appeared to be HLA-restricted, and the HLA associations seemed to be driven largely by CMV exposure. According to a later genetic analysis, donors in an Asian-associated ancestry cluster had fewer N-insertions in productive TCRs than the approximately 700-donor mean. V-gene and J-gene trimming of TCR beta chains was associated with a missense DCLRE1C variant in a later genetic analysis, and the association was replicated in an independent cohort. Only TCR beta chains were sequenced in this cohort, and the absence of alpha or paired-chain data limited detectable features. The classifier was reported to diagnose cytomegalovirus status with high specificity and sensitivity in both the original and validation cohorts. Because the 87-base-pair reads could not distinguish some IMGT-functional V segments, including TRBV6-2 and TRBV6-3, those segments were excluded. Specific HLA alleles were associated with 16,951 TCR beta sequences at a false discovery rate of 0.05 in a later analysis. According to a later analysis, TCR association rates differed among HLA loci, with DRB1 alleles showing the most associated TCRs and HLA-C alleles showing the fewest. Linkage disequilibrium might explain the correlated functional status among segregating V segments, but an unknown experimental factor could not be excluded. Immune exposure information for the cohort was limited to CMV serostatus.

The source material was PBMCs. The clonotype originates from a man aged 35-49 years in good health and CMV-seronegative. The chain is made from TRBV5-1 and TRBJ2-3; 7 bases in between match TRBD2. The CDR3 protein: CASSSQRGTTDTQYF. The DNA sequence follows: TGCGCCAGCAGCTCCCAGCGGGGTACCACAGATACGCAGTATTTT.